The 19 T cell receptor beta chains in this list originate from one sample, sequenced in a study of vaccination and CD4 T cells after COVID-19. Sequenced with the Oncomine TCR Beta short-read assay was DNA taken from cultured CD4+ T cells. TCRdb fed the PCR reads into MiXCR, producing one record per CDR3 protein. The sample includes fewer than 20,000 distinct CDR3 sequences, roughly 61% seen only once; the top ten take less than 15%. These receptors lack a known antigen. As to treatment: roughly 11-day PBMC culture with coronavirus spike peptide pools or control peptides (ViraFEST assay). Specimen: CD4+ T cells from blood, cultured in vitro. The receptors here all came from a human donor who had recovered from COVID-19.

The CDR3 coding sequence is TGCAGTGCTAGTTCCGACAGTGGTTCACCCCTCCACTTT. Translated, it gives CSASSDSGSPLHF. V is TRBV20-1 and J is TRBJ1-6, with a tentative D call TRBD1 (5 bases). Germline CDR1 reads DFQATT; CDR2 reads SNEGSKA (reference sequence). Trimming took off 3 bases at V and 9 bases at J, with 12 bases between the two ends. This CDR3 has 13 amino acids.

J is TRBJ1-6 and V is TRBV6-1; 8 nucleotides match TRBD1. V shed 5 bases, J shed 11 bases, and the junction held 2 bases outside the gene matches. Germline loops: CDR1 MNHNS, CDR2 SASEGT. This CDR3 is built from 12 residues. CDR3 DNA sequence: TGTGCCAGCAGTAGGGACAGGCCACCCCTCCACTTT. This encodes CASSRDRPPLHF.

The rearrangement links TRBV12-3 or TRBV12-4 to TRBJ1-1, with TRBD1 matching over 9 bases. J gave up 5 bases and V 5 bases, and 6 bases lay outside the gene matches. There are 14 residues in the CDR3. CDR3 residues: CASSLQGARTEAFF. In DNA form, the CDR3 reads TGTGCCAGCAGTCTACAGGGGGCTCGGACTGAAGCTTTCTTT.

This chain links TRBV7-9 with TRBJ1-6; no clear D gene. Per the germline V gene, CDR1 is SEHNR and CDR2 is FQNEAQ (reference sequence). Trimming removed 1 base at V and 10 bases at J, with 8 bases between. This CDR3 has 13 amino acids. As DNA, the CDR3 is TGTGCCAGCAGCTTAGAGGCAGCCTCACCCCTCCACTTT. It yields the protein CASSLEAASPLHF.

The rearrangement uses TRBV10-3 and TRBJ1-5; unclear D gene. The germline V gene encodes CDR1 ENHRY and CDR2 SYGVKD. V was clipped by 0 bases and J by 6 bases, with 12 bases between them. The CDR3 is made up of 15 amino acids. The CDR3 nucleotides read TGTGCCATCAGTGAGTCGACAAGGTCCGGTCAGCCCCAGCATTTT. Translated: CAISESTRSGQPQHF.

Here the CDR3 DNA reads TGCGCCAGCAGTGAGTCGAGACCCGGGACTACTTACAATGAGCAGTTCTTC. Residues: CASSESRPGTTYNEQFF. The chain links TRBV10-2 to TRBJ2-1; TRBD2 aligns across 7 bases. The CDR3 runs 17 residues. J lost 4 bases, V lost 0 bases, and 9 bases had no gene match. Germline CDR1 reads WSHSY; CDR2 reads SAAADI.

The table lists this clonotype with a count of one. This chain uses TRBV5-4 with TRBJ1-2; 7 bases agree with TRBD1. The CDR3 consists of 12 residues. With V trimmed by 4 bases and J by 8 bases, 5 bases remained unmatched. Per the germline V gene, CDR1 is SGHNT and CDR2 is YYREEE (reference sequence). CDR3 loop: CASSPDRVGYTF. CDR3 sequence (DNA): TGTGCCAGCAGCCCAGACAGGGTCGGCTACACCTTC.

The chain couples TRBV19 to TRBJ1-2; TRBD1 aligns across 8 bases. This CDR3 is 14 amino acids long. Germline V gene sequence: CDR1 LNHDA, CDR2 SQIVND (reference sequence). J gave up 4 bases and V 6 bases, and 7 bases lay outside the gene matches. The CDR3 nucleotides read TGTGCCAGTAGCCCGGACAGGGTCGGCTATGGCTACACCTTC. It encodes CASSPDRVGYGYTF.

This clonotype was counted between two and nine times. The rearrangement links TRBV6-1 to TRBJ2-7, with 8 bases matching TRBD1. V shed 6 bases, J shed 2 bases, and the junction held 6 bases outside the gene matches. This CDR3 has 14 residues. Germline V gives CDR1 MNHNS, CDR2 SASEGT. CDR3 region: CASSAGQVPYEQYF. In nucleotides, the CDR3 is TGTGCCAGCAGCGCGGGACAGGTCCCCTACGAGCAGTACTTC.

The chain combines TRBV19 with TRBJ1-6, with D unresolved. CDR1 and CDR2 from the germline V gene are LNHDA and SQIVND (reference sequence). The V and J ends lost 5 bases and 14 bases respectively, with 16 bases between them. The CDR3 runs 13 residues. CDR3 in DNA: TGTGCCAGTAGTCACCTGGCAGGATCGGCCCTCCACTTT. Its protein is CASSHLAGSALHF.

The J gene is TRBJ2-3, the V gene TRBV27, with D possibly being TRBD2 (6 bases). Trimming left V 8 bases short and J 2 bases short, with 20 bases between. Looked up from germline, CDR1 is MNHEY and CDR2 is SMNVEV (reference sequence). The CDR3 consists of 16 residues. The CDR3 sequence is CASRTRVAETTDTQYF. CDR3 sequence (DNA): TGTGCCAGCCGTACGCGGGTAGCGGAGACCACAGATACGCAGTATTTT.

Only a few counts were recorded for this clonotype. The V and J genes are TRBV19 and TRBJ1-2; 7 nucleotides match TRBD1. Germline assignment: CDR1 LNHDA and CDR2 SQIVND (reference sequence). The junction had 5 bases not matched to a gene; V was cut back by 2 bases and J by 2 bases. CDR3 length equals 15 residues. This CDR3 is CASSITGQTNYGYTF. The DNA for the CDR3 is TGTGCCAGTAGTATAACGGGACAGACGAACTATGGCTACACCTTC.

This chain connects TRBV2 to TRBJ2-5, with D perhaps TRBD1 or TRBD2 (6 bases each). The CDR3 covers 15 residues. Trimming left V 8 bases short and J 3 bases short, with 19 bases between. In germline, CDR1 is SNHLY, CDR2 FYNNEI. The CDR3 nucleotides read TGTGCCAGCCAGGGGATGGGGACGGGGGAAGAGACCCAGTACTTC. Translated, it gives CASQGMGTGEETQYF.

V gene TRBV5-3 combines with J gene TRBJ1-6; 10 nucleotides align to TRBD1. TRBV5-3 is an ORF, with its function uncertain. V was clipped by 8 bases and J by 7 bases; unmatched bases: 9. This CDR3 is 15 amino acids long. Written as DNA, the CDR3 is TGTGCCAGCAACAGACAGGGGGCCCTAAATTCACCCCTCCACTTT. Translation: CASNRQGALNSPLHF.

The count of this clonotype is one. The rearrangement uses TRBV19 and TRBJ1-2, with D perhaps TRBD1 (6 bases). V was pared by 3 bases and J by 7 bases, with 12 bases between. The CDR3 covers 13 residues. CDR1 and CDR2 (germline): LNHDA, SQIVND (reference sequence). The DNA for the CDR3 is TGTGCCAGTAGTATGGACAGTTGGAGTGGCTACACCTTC. Translation gives CASSMDSWSGYTF.

The chain links TRBV2 to TRBJ2-2; D possibly corresponds to TRBD2 (5 bases). CDR1 is SNHLY and CDR2 is FYNNEI in the germline V gene. The CDR3 consists of 15 residues. The V end lost 3 bases, the J end lost 3 bases, and 11 bases lay between the germline ends. CDR3 sequence (DNA): TGTGCCAGCAGTGAGGGTGGGAGCTACACCGGGGAGCTGTTTTTT. Amino acids: CASSEGGSYTGELFF.

The V and J genes are TRBV6-1 and TRBJ2-3; D is unclear. Germline lookup yields CDR1 MNHNS and CDR2 SASEGT. With 7 bases removed from V and 2 bases from J, the gap between germline ends came to 19 bases. This CDR3 comprises 16 residues. CDR3 protein: CASTLSRLSTTDTQYF. As DNA, the CDR3 is TGTGCCAGCACATTATCCCGCCTAAGTACCACAGATACGCAGTATTTT.

This clonotype was seen a handful of times. The chain has TRBV7-6 and TRBJ1-2, with unresolved D. The length of the CDR3 is 13 residues. Deletions cut 5 bases from V and 7 bases from J, with 14 bases between. In germline, CDR1 is SGHVS, CDR2 FNYEAQ. The CDR3: CASSASGGSGYTF. The CDR3, as DNA: TGTGCCAGCAGCGCTTCCGGTGGGTCTGGCTACACCTTC.

The gene calls are TRBV7-9 and TRBJ2-7; 8 bases are a match to TRBD1. Trimming removed 3 bases from V and 4 bases from J; junction bases left unmatched: 5. The CDR3 contains 14 residues. Germline V lookup: CDR1 SEHNR, CDR2 FQNEAQ (reference sequence). CDR3 protein: CASSFFDRGYEQYF. CDR3 sequence (DNA): TGTGCCAGCAGCTTTTTCGACAGGGGTTACGAGCAGTACTTC.